The entry below describes one T cell receptor (beta chain). Seattle enrolled patients during active infection and tracked them longitudinally. The method was immunoSEQ multiplex PCR; TCRdb's version includes in-frame clones alone and lacks a portion of them. The sample has roughly 190,000 clones; more than 75% are singletons. The sample originates from a study of blood T cell repertoires in COVID-19. There are 14 residues in the CDR3. V lost 5 bases and J lost 1, with 14 bases in between. The V gene's germline CDR1 is GTSNPN and CDR2 SVGIG (reference sequence). The specimen was peripheral blood. The clonotype comes from a woman in her sixties with COVID-19, enrolled during active disease. The chain carries TRBV30 and TRBJ2-5; tentatively, D is TRBD2 (5 bases). The CDR3 bases are TGTGCCTGGGACCCAATCGGGGTCCAAGAGACCCAGTACTTC. Amino acids: CAWDPIGVQETQYF.